The T cell receptor (beta chain) described here comes from a study of cytomegalovirus exposure and HLA in healthy donors. General study findings and limits: High sensitivity and specificity were reportedly achieved when the classifier diagnosed cytomegalovirus status.

As for this clone: What it recognizes is unknown.

The protocol was immunoSEQ multiplex PCR, while the TCRdb copy is restricted to in-frame clones and leaves out a portion. Here the sample spans 120,000 to 150,000 clones, about 87% being singletons. This CDR3 contains 14 residues. V lost 4 bases and J 8 bases, leaving 18 bases between the germline ends. Germline V gives CDR1 SGDLS, CDR2 YYNGEE. This clonotype was obtained from a young man in good health and CMV-seropositive. This chain joins TRBV9 and TRBJ1-2; possible D gene TRBD1, 5 bases. The material sequenced was PBMCs. As DNA, the CDR3 is TGTGCCAGCAGCCCGAACTCAGGGCTTTCGGGCTACACCTTC. It is translated as CASSPNSGLSGYTF. The full variable domain, in which reference TRBV9 and TRBJ1-2 provide the parts outside the CDR3, is DSGVTQTPKHLITATGQRVTLRCSPRSGDLSVYWYQQSLDQGLQFLIQYYNGEERAKGNILERFSAQQFPDLHSELNLSSLELGDSALYFCASSPNSGLSGYTFGSGTRLTVV.